This record looks at one T cell receptor beta chain sequence and its context. Relative to the germline gene, one junction end is altered; a read error may explain this. TCRdb re-derived calls from the 5' RACE reads in MiXCR, one entry per CDR3 protein. The table lists about 40,000 distinct CDR3 sequences, roughly 15% of them singletons. The data were taken from a study of neurological immune-mediated disorders. Per the germline V gene, CDR1 is LGHDT and CDR2 is YNNKEL (reference sequence). The CDR3 extends over 19 amino acids. The specimen sequenced was PBMCs. J is TRBJ1-2 and V is TRBV3-1; D uncertain. This TCR came from a woman between 45 and 65 years old with HTLV-1-associated myelopathy (HAM/TSP). CDR3 nucleotides: TGTACCAGCAGCCAAGATGGGGAGTGGCAGTCAAGGTCTAACTATGGCTACACCTTC. Translated, it gives CTSSQDGEWQSRSNYGYTF. The full variable domain, rest sourced from reference TRBV3-1 and TRBJ1-2, is DTAVSQTPKYLVTQMGNDKSIKCEQNLGHDTMYWYKQDSKKFLKIMFSYNNKELIINETVPNRFSPKSPDKAHLNLHINSLELGDSAVYFCTSSQDGEWQSRSNYGYTFGSGTRLTVV.